The next 21 T cell receptor beta chains were all read from a single sample in a study of T cell responses to AZD1222 COVID-19 vaccine. Produced via immunoSEQ multiplex PCR; TCRdb's table is partial and in-frame only. Among approximately 150,000 clones listed, approximately 91% were seen once. Specimen: peripheral blood, collected 28 days after the second dose of the MenACWY control vaccine. Receptors originate from an adult who received the MenACWY meningococcal vaccine as a control.

The V and J genes are TRBV12-3 or TRBV12-4 and TRBJ1-5; 7 bases align to TRBD1. The CDR3 spans 13 residues. V was pared by 0 bases and J by 16 bases, with 9 bases of the junction left unmatched. CDR3 bases: TGTGCCAGCAGTTTAGCAAGAGGGGGCGATGACCATTTT. Its translation: CASSLARGGDDHF.

The gene calls are TRBV5-1 and TRBJ1-3; the D is unclear. Germline V CDR1 and CDR2: SGHRS, YFSETQ. There are 13 residues in the CDR3. Deletions cut 4 bases from V and 0 bases from J, with 5 bases between. The CDR3 loop is CASSLFSGNTIYF. The CDR3 DNA follows: TGCGCCAGCAGCCTCTTCTCTGGAAACACCATATATTTT.

This clone turned up a few times. The chain carries TRBV7-2 and TRBJ2-3; 9 positions agree with TRBD2. This CDR3 is 18 amino acids long. Looked up from germline, CDR1 is SGHTA and CDR2 is FQGNSA. Trimming removed 4 bases from V and 0 bases from J; junction bases left unmatched: 11. CDR3 DNA sequence: TGTGCCAGCAGCTGGGGCGCGGGAGGGGAAACTAGCACAGATACGCAGTATTTT. It is translated as CASSWGAGGETSTDTQYF.

The gene calls are TRBV5-4 and TRBJ1-2; 7 nucleotides match TRBD1. The CDR3 covers 15 residues. Trimming cost V 6 bases and J 4 bases; bases outside gene matches: 12. The germline CDR1 and CDR2 sequences are SGHNT and YYREEE (reference sequence). DNA of the CDR3: TGTGCCAGCAACAACCGACAGGGCGGTTCCTATGGCTACACCTTC. Protein product: CASNNRQGGSYGYTF. Using reference TRBV5-4 and TRBJ1-2 for the parts outside the CDR3, the full variable domain is ETGVTQSPTHLIKTRGQQVTLRCSSQSGHNTVSWYQQALGQGPQFIFQYYREEENGRGNFPPRFSGLQFPNYSSELNVNALELDDSALYLCASNNRQGGSYGYTFGSGTRLTVV.

This sequence joins TRBV11-3 and TRBJ1-4; D gene unclear. Germline CDR1 reads SGHNT; CDR2 reads YENEEA. This CDR3 spans 15 amino acids. V lost 4 bases, J lost 2 bases, and 11 bases lay in between. CDR3 sequence (DNA): TGTGCCAGCAGCTCGTACGGGAAGACTAATGAAAAACTGTTTTTT. It yields the protein CASSSYGKTNEKLFF.

The V and J genes are TRBV11-3 and TRBJ1-1; no reliable D call. This CDR3 region has 15 residues. V was clipped by 5 bases and J by 5 bases, with 18 bases between them. Germline V gene lookup returns CDR1 SGHNT and CDR2 YENEEA. The CDR3 spells CASSLSGSQVTEAFF. In DNA form, the CDR3 reads TGTGCCAGCAGCCTCAGCGGGTCGCAGGTGACTGAAGCTTTCTTT.

The chain combines TRBV27 with TRBJ1-5; D unclear. Trimming removed 1 base at V and 7 bases at J, with 14 bases between. The length of the CDR3 is 15 residues. Germline assignment: CDR1 MNHEY and CDR2 SMNVEV (reference sequence). The CDR3 nucleotides read TGTGCCAGCAGTTTATTACCGGTCGCGTTACAGCCCCAGCATTTT. It yields the protein CASSLLPVALQPQHF.

Written as DNA, the CDR3 is TGTGCCAGCAGCTTTATTCAGGGGGCAGAAGAGACCCAGTACTTC. Its translation is CASSFIQGAEETQYF. The chain recombines TRBV7-2 with TRBJ2-5, with 8 nucleotides matching TRBD1. Germline CDR1 reads SGHTA; CDR2 reads FQGNSA. V lost 3 bases to trimming and J lost 3 bases; unmatched junction nucleotides: 6. This CDR3 is 15 amino acids long.

This sequence joins TRBV30 and TRBJ1-2; a weak D match, TRBD1 (6 bases). V dropped 5 bases and J dropped 7 bases, with 11 bases sitting between them. CDR1 and CDR2 (germline): GTSNPN, SVGIG (reference sequence). The CDR3 is made up of 11 amino acids. CDR3 sequence: CAWPGDGGYTF. The CDR3, as DNA: TGTGCCTGGCCAGGGGATGGTGGCTACACCTTC.

The chain links TRBV5-1 to TRBJ2-2; 10 bases agree with TRBD1. The germline gives CDR1 SGHRS, CDR2 YFSETQ. This CDR3 has 16 amino acids. V lost 0 bases and J lost 7; bases outside the gene matches: 6. The CDR3 DNA is TGCGCCAGCAGCTTGGGGGACAGGGGATATGACGGGGAGCTGTTTTTT. Protein product: CASSLGDRGYDGELFF.

The CDR3 DNA is TGTGCCAGCAGTCTCTACCGGGACAGGGTTGAGACCCAGTACTTC. This translates into CASSLYRDRVETQYF. This chain uses TRBV27 with TRBJ2-5; 9 bases line up with TRBD1. The length of the CDR3 is 15 residues. Per the germline V gene, CDR1 is MNHEY and CDR2 is SMNVEV (reference sequence). Trimming removed 5 bases from V and 5 bases from J; junction bases left unmatched: 9.

The chain recombines TRBV7-9 with TRBJ1-4; D uncertain. Germline V lookup: CDR1 SEHNR, CDR2 FQNEAQ (reference sequence). The CDR3 is 13 residues long. Trimming pared 0 bases from V and 7 bases from J, leaving 6 bases between. Here the CDR3 reads CASSLAQFEKLFF. The CDR3 coding sequence is TGTGCCAGCAGCTTAGCCCAATTTGAAAAACTGTTTTTT. Filled out from reference TRBV7-9 and TRBJ1-4, the complete variable domain reads DTGVSQNPRHKITKRGQNVTFRCDPISEHNRLYWYRQTLGQGPEFLTYFQNEAQLEKSRLLSDRFSAERPKGSFSTLEIQRTEQGDSAMYLCASSLAQFEKLFFGSGTQLSVL.

The table lists this clone with a count of one. This chain connects TRBV12-3 or TRBV12-4 to TRBJ2-7; D not resolved. Deletions cut 4 bases from V and 4 bases from J, with 5 bases between. This CDR3 comprises 11 residues. This CDR3 reads CASSSGYEQYF. CDR3 coding DNA: TGTGCCAGCAGTTCAGGTTACGAGCAGTACTTC.

V usage is TRBV7-9 and J usage is TRBJ2-3, with D possibly being TRBD1 or TRBD2 (6 bases each). The CDR3 is 16 amino acids. The V end was cut by 5 bases, the J end by 5 bases, with 20 bases between. Germline CDR1 is SEHNR and CDR2 is FQNEAQ (reference sequence). The CDR3, as DNA: TGTGCCAGCAGCCCTTCCGGGGGCAGTACCGGAGATACGCAGTATTTT. Translating it yields CASSPSGGSTGDTQYF.

V and J are TRBV30 and TRBJ1-3; D is perhaps TRBD1 (5 bases). Germline loops: CDR1 GTSNPN, CDR2 SVGIG (reference sequence). The CDR3 extends over 14 amino acids. V was trimmed by 2 bases and J by 4 bases, leaving 12 bases between them. CDR3 protein: CAWSTGTTGNTIYF. CDR3 coding DNA: TGTGCCTGGAGTACGGGGACGACGGGAAACACCATATATTTT. Combining the CDR3 with reference TRBV30 and TRBJ1-3 gives the whole variable domain SQTIHQWPATLVQPVGSPLSLECTVEGTSNPNLYWYRQAAGRGLQLLFYSVGIGQISSEVPQNLSASRPQDRQFILSSKKLLLSDSGFYLCAWSTGTTGNTIYFGEGSWLTVV.

CDR3 residues: CSARLARSSYEQYF. CDR3 coding DNA: TGCAGCGCCAGACTAGCGAGGAGCTCCTACGAGCAGTACTTC. The genes are TRBV29-1 and TRBJ2-7, with 8 bases that match TRBD2. Per germline, CDR1 SQVTM and CDR2 ANQGSEA. The CDR3 spans 14 residues. V trimming: 7 bases; J trimming: 0 bases; junction bases outside the gene matches: 8.

The chain links TRBV3-1 (or the pseudogene TRBV3-2) to TRBJ1-2; D call uncertain. The CDR3 spans 12 residues. Per germline, CDR1 LGHDT and CDR2 YNNKEL (reference sequence). Trimming shortened V by 4 bases and J by 8 bases, and 11 bases separated the two germline ends. In DNA form, the CDR3 reads TGTGCCAGCAGCCGGGTGGGGAACGGCTACACCTTC. It translates to CASSRVGNGYTF.

V usage is TRBV19 and J usage is TRBJ2-3; 9 positions agree with TRBD1. CDR3 length: 17 residues. The germline gives CDR1 LNHDA, CDR2 SQIVND (reference sequence). V shed 3 bases, J shed 1 base, and the junction held 8 bases outside the gene matches. The CDR3 loop reads CASSIKGQGFGTDTQYF. The CDR3 nucleotides read TGTGCCAGTAGTATCAAGGGACAGGGCTTCGGCACAGATACGCAGTATTTT.

This clone showed up just a few times. The chain links TRBV9 to TRBJ1-1; TRBD1 aligns across 10 bases. This CDR3 spans 16 amino acids. Per germline, CDR1 SGDLS and CDR2 YYNGEE. Trimming cost V 0 bases and J 6 bases; bases outside gene matches: 8. CDR3 region: CASSVAGTGVVAEAFF. CDR3 nucleotide sequence: TGTGCCAGCAGCGTAGCTGGGACAGGGGTGGTGGCTGAAGCTTTCTTT.

The chain is built from TRBV28 and TRBJ1-2; 7 nucleotides align to TRBD1. With 1 base clipped from V and 8 bases from J, the junction kept 7 bases outside the gene matches. The germline CDR1 and CDR2 sequences are MDHEN and SYDVKM. The CDR3 spans 14 residues. The CDR3 loop reads CASSLLTGPHGYTF. The CDR3 bases are TGTGCCAGCAGTTTATTGACAGGGCCTCACGGCTACACCTTC.

The rearrangement links TRBV9 to TRBJ2-2; 7 nucleotides line up with TRBD1. Trimming at V came to 0 bases and at J to 4 bases, leaving 6 bases not matched to a gene. The V gene's germline CDR1 is SGDLS and CDR2 YYNGEE. This CDR3 contains 16 residues. The CDR3 sequence is CASSVVDRVGTGELFF. CDR3 nucleotides: TGTGCCAGCAGCGTAGTAGACAGGGTGGGCACCGGGGAGCTGTTTTTT.